Included here is one T cell receptor beta chain sequence, with context. Antigen: not known. The sample is drawn from a study of T cell responses to AZD1222 COVID-19 vaccine. Overall study results and limits: In all cases, repertoires were sampled only after the peak T cell response.

Here immunoSEQ multiplex PCR was the method, and the copy in TCRdb shows in-frame clones only, minus some. The sample carries over 110,000 clones, 80% to 90% recorded once. V was shortened by 5 bases and J by 5 bases, with 21 bases between the two germline ends. The CDR3 is 16 amino acids. The germline V gene has CDR1 SGHAT and CDR2 FQDESV (reference sequence). The sequenced sample was peripheral blood, obtained on day 0 of AZD1222 vaccination. This clonotype was obtained from an adult in good health. The chain has TRBV11-1 and TRBJ1-2; maybe TRBD1 (6 bases). Written as DNA, the CDR3 is TGTGCCAGCAGCCGGGGGGAACAGGGACTTACTTATGGCTACACCTTC. Its translation: CASSRGEQGLTYGYTF.